This T cell receptor (beta chain) was obtained from a study of T-cell memory formation after mild COVID-19. CDR3 length: 13 residues. CDR1 is KGHDR, CDR2 SFDVKD, per germline. Between the trimmed V and J ends, which lost 7 bases and 1 base, there was a span of 9 bases. TCRdb ran MiXCR on the 5' RACE reads and lists one entry per CDR3 protein. The sample holds tens of thousands of distinct CDR3 sequences; roughly 17% are singletons and the top ten take under 35%. The chain uses TRBV24-1 and TRBJ1-1, with D tentatively TRBD1 (6 bases). The origin of this receptor is an adult woman who had mild COVID-19 (a few samples of this study predate the infection). Cell type and time point are not known. The sample taken for sequencing was PBMCs or a T cell subset sorted from them (not recorded which). The CDR3 nucleotides read TGTGCCACCAGGGGACACGGGAACACTGAAGCTTTCTTT. It is translated as CATRGHGNTEAFF.